These T cell receptor beta chains were read from a single sample in a study of CD8+ T cells in alopecia areata. Sequenced by immunoSEQ multiplex PCR; TCRdb stores in-frame clones only, minus some. This sample has about 200,000 clones; less than 45% occur once, and the top ten carry just under 0.5%. The sequenced sample was CD4+ T cells sorted from blood, obtained at week 34, from a patient treated with tofacitinib. The receptors derive from a human donor with alopecia areata. The CDR3 runs from the conserved cysteine through the conserved F or W. D genes are given only for firm matches. Not every row has a clone size; where given, it reads once, few, many or a size class.

j_call d_call clone_size v_call cdr3_nt cdr3_aa
TRBJ1-1 . . TRBV30 TGTGCCTGGAGGAGGCAGGGAGCTGTCACTGAAGCTTTCTTT CAWRRQGAVTEAFF
TRBJ2-7 . . TRBV5-1 TGCGCCAGCAGCTTGGTCGTCAATCCTTACGAGCAGTACTTC CASSLVVNPYEQYF
TRBJ2-6 TRBD1 . TRBV27 TGTGCCAGCAGTTTATTCGCAGGGGGCCCTTCTGGGGCCAACGTCCTGACTTTC CASSLFAGGPSGANVLTF
TRBJ1-1 . few TRBV7-9 TGTGCCAGCAGCTTAGCGGCAGGGACGGCCAACACTGAAGCTTTCTTT CASSLAAGTANTEAFF
TRBJ2-1 . . TRBV27 TGTGCCAGCAGTCCCACAGGGACCCATGAGCAGTTCTTC CASSPTGTHEQFF
TRBJ1-4 . few TRBV6-5 TGTGCCAGCAGCCGGACGGTGGACGATGAAAAACTGTTTTTT CASSRTVDDEKLFF
TRBJ2-1 . . TRBV7-9 TGTGCCAGCAGCGACCGGGATGAGCAGTTCTTC CASSDRDEQFF
TRBJ1-2 . . TRBV4-1 TGCGCCAGCAGCCAAGTGAGGGTCGCGGACTATGGCTACACCTTC CASSQVRVADYGYTF
TRBJ2-7 TRBD2 . TRBV7-6 TGTGCCAGCAGCCGCAGTGGGCTAGCGGACTACGAGCAGTACTTC CASSRSGLADYEQYF
TRBJ1-1 . . TRBV6-6 TGTGCCAGCAGTAAGCAGGCGTTCGGCTTTGAAGCTTTCTTT CASSKQAFGFEAFF
TRBJ2-6 TRBD1 . TRBV27 TGTGCCAGCAGTCACGACAGGGTTACTGGGGCCAACGTCCTGACTTTC CASSHDRVTGANVLTF
TRBJ2-7 TRBD1 . TRBV7-9 TGTGCCAGCAGCCCACGGGACAGATTCTACGAGCAGTACTTC CASSPRDRFYEQYF
TRBJ2-7 . . TRBV2 TGTGCCACCACCCCCCCCGGGACAATAACCTACGAGCAGTACTTC CATTPPGTITYEQYF
TRBJ2-3 . . TRBV2 TGTGCCAGCAGTCTAAGTGTCGTAGATACGCAGTATTTT CASSLSVVDTQYF
TRBJ1-6 . few TRBV7-3 TGTGCCAGCAGCCGCGACACGAGGAATTCACCCCTCCACTTT CASSRDTRNSPLHF
TRBJ2-1 . . TRBV5-1 TGCGCCAGCAGTTCCGTGGGCGGAACCCCTGAGGAGCAGTTCTTC CASSSVGGTPEEQFF
TRBJ2-7 . . TRBV29-1 TGCAGCGTTGTCTGGCAGGAAAATAACTACGAGCAGTACTTC CSVVWQENNYEQYF
TRBJ1-6 . . TRBV27 TGTGCCAGCAGTTTAGTTGGACAGACCAATTCACCCCTCCACTTT CASSLVGQTNSPLHF
TRBJ2-7 . few TRBV7-2 TGTGCCAGCAGCGGCTCGTACGAGCAGTACTTC CASSGSYEQYF
TRBJ2-1 TRBD2 . TRBV14 TGTGCCAGCAGTCGCGGGGGGGTAATCGGCAATGAGCAGTTCTTC CASSRGGVIGNEQFF
TRBJ2-1 . . TRBV27 TGTGCCAGCAGTTTGTACCGACCGATACTGATAGACAATGAGCAGTTCTTC CASSLYRPILIDNEQFF
TRBJ2-2 TRBD2 . TRBV7-2 TGTGCCAGCAGCTTATATGGCGGGAGACGTACCGGGGAGCTGTTTTTT CASSLYGGRRTGELFF
TRBJ1-2 . once TRBV5-1 TGCGCCAGCAGCTTGGGGGAAACTGTCGGCTACACCTTC CASSLGETVGYTF
TRBJ2-3 . . TRBV29-1 TGCAGCGTGGAGGCGGCCTCTAGCACAGATACGCAGTATTTT CSVEAASSTDTQYF
TRBJ1-2 . . TRBV10-2 TGCGCCAGCAGCGAACAGGGTTCAAACTATGGCTACACCTTC CASSEQGSNYGYTF
TRBJ1-1 . . TRBV5-4 TGTGCCAGCAGCAGTGCGGCGGGTTTTCGGGGCACTGAAGCTTTCTTT CASSSAAGFRGTEAFF
TRBJ2-3 . . TRBV10-3 TGTGCCATCAGTGGAACAGGGACAGATACGCAGTATTTT CAISGTGTDTQYF
TRBJ2-7 . . TRBV30 TGTGCCTGGAGCCAACCTACAGGGTGGTACGAGCAGTACTTC CAWSQPTGWYEQYF
TRBJ1-1 TRBD1 . TRBV6-5 TGTGCCAGCAGCTTGGACAGGGCGAACACTGAAGCTTTCTTT CASSLDRANTEAFF
TRBJ2-2 TRBD2 . TRBV9 TGTGCCAGCAGCGTAGAGGGGAGGGAGACCGGGGAGCTGTTTTTT CASSVEGRETGELFF
TRBJ2-3 TRBD1 . TRBV7-3 TGTGCCAGCACCATATCGACAGGGAGTTTCACAGATACGCAGTATTTT CASTISTGSFTDTQYF
TRBJ1-2 . few TRBV14 TGTGCCAGCAGCCAAGTAGGCGGAAACTATGGCTACACCTTC CASSQVGGNYGYTF
TRBJ1-6 . . TRBV5-1 TGCGCCAGCAGCTTGCTTAATTCACCCCTCCACTTT CASSLLNSPLHF
TRBJ1-2 TRBD1 few TRBV5-1 TGCGCCAGCAGCTTGGGACAGGGAAACTATGGCTACACCTTC CASSLGQGNYGYTF
TRBJ2-5 TRBD1 . TRBV18 TGTGCCAGCTCTACGACAGGGACGGAGACCCAGTACTTC CASSTTGTETQYF
TRBJ1-1 . . TRBV7-9 TGTGCCAGCAGCTTAAACCTATTGAACACTGAAGCTTTCTTT CASSLNLLNTEAFF
TRBJ2-5 . . TRBV19 TGTGCCAGTATGGACTACGTGAAGGAGACCCAGTACTTC CASMDYVKETQYF
TRBJ2-7 . once TRBV5-6 TGTGCCAGCAGCTTGCTCGGGCCAAGGAGCTCCTACGAGCAGTACTTC CASSLLGPRSSYEQYF
TRBJ2-7 TRBD2 . TRBV25-1 TGTGCCAGCAGTGAATTACCTAGCGGGAGTCCCCACGAGCAGTACTTC CASSELPSGSPHEQYF
TRBJ2-2 . . TRBV15 TGTGCCACCAGCAGAGATTGGGACTCCGGGGAGCTGTTTTTT CATSRDWDSGELFF
TRBJ1-4 . . TRBV5-1 TGCGCCAGCAGCTTACAGCCGACTAATGAAAAACTGTTTTTT CASSLQPTNEKLFF
TRBJ2-7 . . TRBV14 TGTGCCAGCAGCTCCAGTCTCAGTCGGGAGCAGTACTTC CASSSSLSREQYF
TRBJ2-1 . . TRBV30 TGTGCCTGGAGTAAGTCCCGGGACTCCGCACACAATGAGCAGTTCTTC CAWSKSRDSAHNEQFF
TRBJ1-4 . few TRBV25-1 TGTGCCAGCAGTGAACGGAGTAATGAAAAACTGTTTTTT CASSERSNEKLFF
TRBJ2-3 TRBD2 . TRBV5-1 TGCGCCAGCAGCTCGGGACTAGCGGGATTCACAGATACGCAGTATTTT CASSSGLAGFTDTQYF
TRBJ2-7 . . TRBV6-6 TGTGCCAGCAGTCCCGGAGCCCAAAGCTCCTACGAGCAGTACTTC CASSPGAQSSYEQYF
TRBJ1-2 . . TRBV4-2 TGTGCCAGCAGCCAAGTCACCCCTGGACAGAGTGGGGGCTACACCTTC CASSQVTPGQSGGYTF
TRBJ2-7 . few TRBV5-1 TGCGCCAGCGGTAGCAGGGCCCACGAGCAGTACTTC CASGSRAHEQYF
TRBJ2-3 . few TRBV11-2 TGTGCCAGCAGCCCCGTGAGCTCCTTTAGCACAGATACGCAGTATTTT CASSPVSSFSTDTQYF
TRBJ1-1 TRBD1 . TRBV27 TGTGCCAGCAGACAGGGGTTGGGGACTGAAGCTTTCTTT CASRQGLGTEAFF
TRBJ2-3 . few TRBV5-1 TGCGCCAGCAGCTTGAGGGCAGGGCCTCCGGATACGCAGTATTTT CASSLRAGPPDTQYF
TRBJ1-2 . . TRBV6-1 TGTGCCAGCAGATCTGACATGAAGGCTGGCTACACCTTC CASRSDMKAGYTF
TRBJ1-1 . . TRBV7-2 TGTGCCAGCAGCTCCCCGTTGCGTAGGGTGACTACTGAAGCTTTCTTT CASSSPLRRVTTEAFF